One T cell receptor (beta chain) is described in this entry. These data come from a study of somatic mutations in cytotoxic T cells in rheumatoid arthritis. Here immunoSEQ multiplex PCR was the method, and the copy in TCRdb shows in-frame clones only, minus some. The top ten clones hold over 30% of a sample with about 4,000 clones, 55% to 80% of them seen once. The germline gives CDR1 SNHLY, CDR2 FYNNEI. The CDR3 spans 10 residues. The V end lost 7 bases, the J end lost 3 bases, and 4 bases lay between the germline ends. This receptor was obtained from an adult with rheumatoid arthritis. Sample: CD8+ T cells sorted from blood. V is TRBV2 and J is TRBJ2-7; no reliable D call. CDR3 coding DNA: TGTGCCAGCATGGGCTACGAGCAGTACTTC. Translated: CASMGYEQYF.